The clone carrying this T cell receptor (beta chain) has just a few counts. Its antigen is unidentified. Trimming cost V 5 bases and J 6 bases, with 17 bases left between them. The germline gives CDR1 DFQATT, CDR2 SNEGSKA (reference sequence). The CDR3 runs 13 residues. The entry originates in a study of T cell repertoires in cytomegalovirus infection. Study-level information: Matching HLA type, along with CMV infection, was indicated by public TCR beta signatures.

Findings of the study overall: Of the TCR beta families, the public ones yielded a cumulative frequency that identified carriers of CMV plus the relevant HLA. In two of eight donors, the top clonotype was HLA-C-restricted CMV-specific.

TCRdb recomputed calls from the reads with MiXCR, one row per CDR3 protein. The sample has a few hundred thousand distinct CDR3 sequences, over 15% seen once. The rearrangement joins TRBV20-1 to TRBJ2-7; D is tentatively TRBD1 or TRBD2 (5 bases each). The receptor comes from a human donor in good health (CMV status not recorded). Some clones in this sample may be carry-over from other donors' samples. The sample comprised CD8+ T cells from PBMCs. CDR3 sequence: CSASGTEQSEQYF. CDR3 nucleotide sequence: TGCAGTGCTTCCGGGACGGAGCAGAGCGAGCAGTACTTC.